The 18 T cell receptor beta chains below were found in one sample sequenced in a study of blood T cell repertoires in COVID-19. Measured with immunoSEQ multiplex PCR; TCRdb has only the in-frame clones, and not every one. In the table there are around 21,000 clones, approximately 90% of which are singletons. The material sequenced was peripheral blood. These receptors all come from a human donor with active COVID-19. The donor label of this sample is uncertain.

In its sample, this clone was seen once. The gene calls are TRBV28 and TRBJ1-1, with D perhaps matching TRBD1 (6 bases). Germline CDR1 reads MDHEN; CDR2 reads SYDVKM. The CDR3 covers 14 residues. The V gene lost 1 base and the J gene lost 6 bases, with 12 bases spanning the gap. The DNA for the CDR3 is TGTGCCAGCAGTTTATCAGGGGAACCTCCTGAAGCTTTCTTT. Translation gives CASSLSGEPPEAFF.

The chain links TRBV7-2 to TRBJ2-7, with D possibly being TRBD2 (5 bases). CDR1 and CDR2 (germline): SGHTA, FQGNSA. The CDR3 loop spans 13 amino acids. The ends were cut back, 4 bases at V and 6 bases at J, with 13 bases in the middle. The CDR3 DNA is TGTGCCAGCAGCTCCACTAGTGTAGGCGAGCAGTACTTC. It translates to CASSSTSVGEQYF.

The rearrangement links TRBV12-3 or TRBV12-4 to TRBJ1-5; no reliable D call. V was trimmed by 6 bases and J by 3 bases, leaving 6 bases between them. CDR3 length: 12 residues. The CDR3 region is CASRTDNQPQHF. As DNA, the CDR3 is TGTGCCAGCAGAACTGACAATCAGCCCCAGCATTTT.

About this clone: Compared with germline, one end of the junction differs, possibly owing to a read error. V gene TRBV12-5 combines with J gene TRBJ2-7; TRBD1 matches at 7 bases. Germline CDR1 reads LGHNT; CDR2 reads FRNRAP. The CDR3 consists of 16 residues. The CDR3 protein is CASGTNRQGFSHEQYF. CDR3 nucleotides: TGTGCTAGTGGTACCAACCGACAGGGATTCTCCCACGAGCAGTACTTC. Looking up the rest from reference TRBV12-5 and TRBJ2-7 gives the full variable domain: DARVTQTPRHKVTEMGQEVTMRCQPILGHNTVFWYRQTMMQGLELLAYFRNRAPLDDSGMPKDRFSAEMPDATLATLKIQPSEPRDSAVYFCASGTNRQGFSHEQYFGPGTRLTVT.

The chain recombines TRBV6-5 with TRBJ1-5; D uncertain. This CDR3 spans 14 amino acids. V dropped 10 bases and J dropped 1 base, with 14 bases sitting between them. Germline V CDR1 and CDR2: MNHEY, SVGAGI. The CDR3 here is CANTPLHSNQPQHF. The CDR3 bases are TGTGCCAACACCCCATTGCACAGCAATCAGCCCCAGCATTTT.

The chain combines TRBV2 with TRBJ2-5, with D maybe TRBD2 (6 bases). Trimming removed 1 base from V and 2 bases from J, with 11 bases in between. The CDR3 consists of 15 residues. Germline V gene data show CDR1 as SNHLY and CDR2 as FYNNEI. The CDR3 here is CASSEVAGTQETQYF. CDR3 sequence (DNA): TGTGCCAGCAGTGAAGTCGCAGGGACTCAAGAGACCCAGTACTTC. The full variable domain, in which reference TRBV2 and TRBJ2-5 provide the parts outside the CDR3, is EPEVTQTPSHQVTQMGQEVILRCVPISNHLYFYWYRQILGQKVEFLVSFYNNEISEKSEIFDDQFSVERPDGSNFTLKIRSTKLEDSAMYFCASSEVAGTQETQYFGPGTRLLVL.

The rearrangement links TRBV28 to TRBJ2-2, with 9 bases lining up with TRBD1. The germline V gene has CDR1 MDHEN and CDR2 SYDVKM. The CDR3 sequence is 15 residues long. Trimming removed 7 bases from V and 6 bases from J; junction bases left unmatched: 9. The CDR3 sequence: CASTEQGANAGELFF. CDR3 DNA: TGTGCCAGCACAGAACAGGGGGCAAACGCCGGGGAGCTGTTTTTT. Supplemented by reference TRBV28 and TRBJ2-2, the full variable domain reads DVKVTQSSRYLVKRTGEKVFLECVQDMDHENMFWYRQDPGLGLRLIYFSYDVKMKEKGDIPEGYSVSREKKERFSLILESASTNQTSMYLCASTEQGANAGELFFGEGSRLTVL.

This chain connects TRBV3-1 (or the pseudogene TRBV3-2) to TRBJ2-7, with 9 bases lining up with TRBD1. This CDR3 is 17 amino acids long. From germline, CDR1 is LGHDT and CDR2 YNNKEL (reference sequence). With 8 bases clipped from V and 1 base from J, the junction kept 15 bases outside the gene matches. Here the CDR3 DNA reads TGTGCCAGCGAACAAGCAGGGACAGGGTATATGTCCTACGAGCAGTACTTC. Its protein is CASEQAGTGYMSYEQYF.

This clone was observed a single time. V and J are TRBV2 and TRBJ2-3; TRBD2 matches at 9 bases. The V and J ends lost 4 bases and 4 bases, in that order; junction bases with no gene match: 9. Germline CDR1 is SNHLY and CDR2 is FYNNEI. CDR3 length equals 16 residues. CDR3 nucleotide sequence: TGTGCCAGCAGTGGCGGGACTAGCAGAGGATCAGATACGCAGTATTTT. As protein: CASSGGTSRGSDTQYF.

This chain links TRBV11-1 with TRBJ2-1; 7 nucleotides line up with TRBD2. With V trimmed by 3 bases and J by 8 bases, 7 bases remained unmatched. Germline V gene sequence: CDR1 SGHAT, CDR2 FQDESV (reference sequence). The length of the CDR3 is 14 residues. The CDR3 nucleotides are TGTGCCAGCAGCTTGGGGGGGTCTAGGGATGAGCAGTTCTTC. Translation gives CASSLGGSRDEQFF.

The CDR3 nucleotides are TGCGCCAGCAGCCGTGCCGGGACAGGGGCCTACGAGCAGTACTTC. As protein: CASSRAGTGAYEQYF. V gene TRBV4-1 combines with J gene TRBJ2-7; 10 positions agree with TRBD1. CDR3 length equals 15 residues. The germline V gene encodes CDR1 MGHRA and CDR2 YSYEKL. J lost 2 bases, V lost 4 bases, and 5 bases had no gene match.

The rearrangement joins TRBV2 to TRBJ2-5; a possible D gene is TRBD2 (6 bases). Trimming cost V 10 bases and J 2 bases, with 11 bases left between them. This CDR3 is built from 12 residues. CDR1 is SNHLY, CDR2 FYNNEI, per germline. The CDR3 bases are TGTGCCACAGGACGGGAGCAAGAGACCCAGTACTTC. Protein product: CATGREQETQYF.

Notes on this clone: Sequence at one end of the junction differs from germline and may be a read error. CDR3 DNA: TGTGCTAGCAGCTTACTAGCAGGGGTACGGGAAGAGACCCAGTACTTC. Amino acid sequence: CASSLLAGVREETQYF. The chain employs TRBV7-7 and TRBJ2-5; possibly TRBD1 or TRBD2 for D (6 bases each). The CDR3 is made up of 16 amino acids. Germline CDR1 reads SSHAT; CDR2 reads FNYEAQ (reference sequence).

The rearrangement uses TRBV3-1 (or the pseudogene TRBV3-2) and TRBJ1-2; D perhaps matches TRBD1 (6 bases). Per the germline V gene, CDR1 is LGHDT and CDR2 is YNNKEL (reference sequence). This CDR3 comprises 16 residues. The V end was cut by 5 bases, the J end by 4 bases, with 20 bases between. CDR3 residues: CASSYSSRGFGYGYTF. The CDR3 bases are TGTGCCAGCAGCTATTCCTCTAGGGGGTTCGGCTATGGCTACACCTTC.

The V and J genes are TRBV3-1 (or the pseudogene TRBV3-2) and TRBJ2-1; TRBD2 agrees at 9 bases. Germline CDR1 and CDR2: LGHDT and YNNKEL (reference sequence). CDR3 length equals 15 residues. J lost 2 bases, V lost 2 bases, and 1 base had no gene match. CDR3 residues: CASSQRTSAYNEQFF. For the CDR3, the DNA is TGTGCCAGCAGCCAAAGGACTAGCGCCTACAATGAGCAGTTCTTC.

The chain carries TRBV24-1 and TRBJ2-3; D is possibly TRBD1 (5 bases). The CDR3 is 13 amino acids. Germline V CDR1 and CDR2: KGHDR, SFDVKD. Between the trimmed V and J ends, which lost 9 bases and 0 bases, there was a span of 9 bases. CDR3 sequence reads: CATQGSSTDTQYF. The CDR3, as DNA: TGTGCCACCCAGGGTTCCAGCACAGATACGCAGTATTTT.

The chain couples TRBV5-1 to TRBJ2-4; 10 bases align to TRBD2. Germline loops: CDR1 SGHRS, CDR2 YFSETQ. With 5 bases clipped from V and 5 bases from J, the junction kept 4 bases outside the gene matches. The CDR3 loop spans 14 amino acids. CDR3 nucleotide sequence: TGCGCCAGCAGTCCTAGCGGGGGAGAAAACATTCAGTACTTC. Translating it yields CASSPSGGENIQYF.

The rearrangement uses TRBV6-5 and TRBJ2-1; the match to TRBD1 covers 9 bases. The J segment lost 7 bases and the V segment lost 4 bases, leaving 2 bases of the junction unmatched. Germline loops: CDR1 MNHEY, CDR2 SVGAGI. This CDR3 is built from 13 residues. The CDR3 loop reads CASSSDRGNEQFF. In DNA form, the CDR3 reads TGTGCCAGCAGTTCCGACAGGGGGAATGAGCAGTTCTTC.